The rows below give T cell receptor beta chains drawn from one sample of a study of cytomegalovirus exposure and HLA in healthy donors. Sequencing was performed with immunoSEQ multiplex PCR; in TCRdb, only in-frame clones are kept and a portion is missing. The sample lists approximately 140,000 clones, 60% to 85% occurring once. The specimen sequenced was PBMCs. Receptors were obtained from a woman in her forties in good health and CMV-seronegative. Each CDR3 is given with its conserved first and last residue. Each record gives: CDR3 protein, V gene.

CASISPIPGQGNGYTF	TRBV11-1
CASRAVGVATNEKLFF	TRBV2
CASSTGTGSYEQYF	TRBV5-1
CASTGGGLAAPKKQFF	TRBV19
CASSTNRGQPQHF	TRBV19
CASSLAVPGLAGTGELFF	TRBV7-3
CASSTGLAEYNEQFF	TRBV5-1
CASSLGSQPQHF	TRBV7-9
CASSTGDKNSQYF	TRBV25-1
CASSLVGGDTEAFF	TRBV7-9
CASSEGTGGPSYEQYF	TRBV13
CASSLDRSGGETQYF	TRBV7-9
CASSPIHGQMGNEKLFF	TRBV4-1
CASSSSDSSYNEQFF	TRBV11-2
CASRLAGGQETQYF	TRBV5-1